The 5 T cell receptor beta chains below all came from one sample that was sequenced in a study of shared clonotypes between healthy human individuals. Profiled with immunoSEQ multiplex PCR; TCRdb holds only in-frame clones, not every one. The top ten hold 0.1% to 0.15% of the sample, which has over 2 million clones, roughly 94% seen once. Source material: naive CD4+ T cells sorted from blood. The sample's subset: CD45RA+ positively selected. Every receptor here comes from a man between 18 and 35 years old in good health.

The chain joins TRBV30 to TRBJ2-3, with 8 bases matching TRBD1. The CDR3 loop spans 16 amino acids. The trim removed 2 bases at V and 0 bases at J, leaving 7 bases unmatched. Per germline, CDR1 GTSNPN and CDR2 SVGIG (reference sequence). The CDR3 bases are TGTGCCTGGAGTCCTAGGACAGGGTATAGCACAGATACGCAGTATTTT. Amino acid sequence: CAWSPRTGYSTDTQYF.

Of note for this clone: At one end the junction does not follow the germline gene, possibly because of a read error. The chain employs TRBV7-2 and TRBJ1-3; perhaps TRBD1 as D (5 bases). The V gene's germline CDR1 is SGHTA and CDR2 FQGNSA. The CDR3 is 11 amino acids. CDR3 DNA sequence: TGTGCCAGCAGCTCTACCAGGGTACTGGATTTT. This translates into CASSSTRVLDF.

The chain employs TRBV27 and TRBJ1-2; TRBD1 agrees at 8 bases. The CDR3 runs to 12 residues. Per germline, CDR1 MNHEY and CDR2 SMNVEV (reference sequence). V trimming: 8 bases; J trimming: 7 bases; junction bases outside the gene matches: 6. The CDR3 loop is CASRTGRGGYTF. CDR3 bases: TGTGCCAGCCGGACAGGGCGAGGTGGCTACACCTTC.

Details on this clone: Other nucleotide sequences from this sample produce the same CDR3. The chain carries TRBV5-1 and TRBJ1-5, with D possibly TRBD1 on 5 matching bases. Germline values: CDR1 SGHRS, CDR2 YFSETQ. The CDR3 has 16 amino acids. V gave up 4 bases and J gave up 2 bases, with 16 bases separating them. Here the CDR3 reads CASSLGPGGGNQPQHF. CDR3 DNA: TGCGCCAGCAGCCTGGGACCCGGGGGAGGCAATCAGCCCCAGCATTTT.

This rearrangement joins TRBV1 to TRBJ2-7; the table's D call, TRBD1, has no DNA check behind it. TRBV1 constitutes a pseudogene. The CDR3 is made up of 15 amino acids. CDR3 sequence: CTSSERTGTIYEQYF. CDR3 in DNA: TGCACCAGCAGCGAGCGGACAGGGACCATCTACGAGCAGTACTTC.